This T cell receptor (beta chain) appears in the sequencing data of a study of T cells expressing NK-cell markers (dated by TCRdb to about 2020). General notes on the study: In sorted CD3+CD56+NKG2C+, CD3+CD56+NKG2C- and CD3+CD56-NKG2C+ T-cell subsets from about eight donors, TCR beta-chain repertoires were profiled. All eight donors whose samples were sequenced were randomly selected healthy volunteers, three of them men and five women. Among the eight sequenced donors, seven were HCMV-seropositive and one was HCMV-seronegative. Sequencing of the libraries produced 2 x 150 bp reads on Illumina HiSeq 2000/2500, MiSeq or NextSeq. Study-level results and caveats: Whether the expanded NKG2C-expressing T cell clones were specific for HCMV antigens remained unclear. In a handful of donors, the dominant CD3+CD56+NKG2C+ clonotypes ranked among the top 10 CD8+ clonotypes, making up about 1.0-8% of CD8+ T cells. Those dominant clonotypes were again the most abundant among CD3+CD56-NKG2C+ cells in several donors, at about 25-60.1%.

Of note for this clonotype: What antigen it recognizes has not been identified.

The sample was run on an Illumina HiSeq 2000. TCR beta cDNA libraries were prepared using 5'RACE template switching, which introduced a universal primer site and unique molecular identifiers. cDNA synthesis was primed from the TCR beta constant segment, followed by two successive PCR amplification steps. As for the original processing: Reads were demultiplexed and grouped by UMI with MIGEC, and clonotypes were assembled and quantified with MiTCR. To exclude erroneous sequences, any TCR cDNA sequence not supported by at least two reads was discarded. The tcR package was used for downstream repertoire analysis, and clonotypes were matched between fractions using CDR3 nucleotide sequence together with V segment. VDJmatch was used to annotate antigen specificity against VDJdb, with one amino acid substitution in CDR3 permitted. After reprocessing by TCRdb, each CDR3 protein sequence is one entry, and no DNA is given. The V and J calls shown here were made by TCRdb, not taken from the authors' results. The table for this sample shows 200,000 to 300,000 distinct CDR3 sequences. The ten largest clones take up roughly 4.2% of the sample.

HCMV-specific IgG was detected in serum with a commercial ELISA kit to determine HCMV serostatus. Peripheral blood mononuclear cells were isolated from blood by Ficoll density gradient centrifugation. This clonotype was obtained from a woman between 18 and 75 years old in good health. The sequencing input was blood T cells: a sorted CD56 or NKG2C T cell subset, CD4+ or CD8+ T cells, or bulk PBMC T cells (not recorded which).

The CDR3 reads CASTPSGGSNTGELFF. This chain joins TRBV7-9 to TRBJ2-2; TCRdb outputs TRBD1, but without DNA this stays unchecked. The CDR3, from cysteine to phenylalanine, totals 16 residues. No DNA is listed. From the germline V gene (reference sequence), CDR1 is SEHNR and CDR2 is FQNEAQ.